A selection of T cell receptor beta chains follows, all from one sample in a study of beta chain features in type 1 diabetes. The table came from immunoSEQ multiplex PCR; TCRdb's copy has only in-frame clones and leaves some out. The sample consists of 860,000 or so clones, roughly 15% of them appearing once. The sequenced sample consisted of naive CD4+ T cells from blood. These receptors were obtained from a woman aged 18-29 years in good health. The CDR3 runs from the conserved cysteine through the conserved F or W. The D gene is left open where the match is weak. The size field is filled for only some rows; it gives once, few, many or a size class.

abundance,d_gene,v_gene,j_gene,CDR3aa,CDR3nt
.,TRBD1,TRBV6-6,TRBJ1-2,CASSPTGEPGGYTF,TGTGCCAGCAGTCCCACAGGGGAACCGGGCGGCTACACCTTC
few,TRBD2,TRBV9,TRBJ2-5,CASSVSGRMETQYF,TGTGCCAGCAGCGTTAGCGGGAGGATGGAGACCCAGTACTTC
few,.,TRBV4-3,TRBJ2-2,CASSPRGPPAGELFF,TGCGCCAGCAGCCCGCGGGGCCCCCCAGCCGGGGAGCTGTTTTTT
.,.,TRBV10-3,TRBJ1-5,CAIKAADNQPQHF,TGTGCCATCAAGGCGGCAGACAATCAGCCCCAGCATTTT
few,TRBD2,TRBV29-1,TRBJ2-3,CSVALAGGPITQYF,TGCAGCGTTGCCCTAGCGGGAGGGCCGATTACGCAGTATTTT
.,.,TRBV5-1,TRBJ2-1,CASSLQQRSSYNEQFF,TGCGCCAGCAGCTTACAGCAAAGGAGCTCCTACAATGAGCAGTTCTTC
.,.,TRBV7-2,TRBJ2-1,CASSSAREQFF,TGTGCCAGCAGCTCCGCTCGCGAGCAGTTCTTC
few,TRBD2,TRBV5-6,TRBJ2-5,CASSPERGQETQYF,TGTGCCAGCAGCCCCGAGCGGGGACAAGAGACCCAGTACTTC
.,.,TRBV5-1,TRBJ2-5,CASSLGERQETQYF,TGCGCCAGCAGCTTGGGCGAGCGGCAAGAGACCCAGTACTTC
few,.,TRBV11-2,TRBJ2-7,CASSVTGFEQYF,TGTGCCAGCAGCGTTACAGGGTTCGAGCAGTACTTC
few,TRBD1,TRBV4-3,TRBJ2-1,CASSQGQGAHNEQFF,TGCGCCAGCAGCCAAGGACAGGGGGCACACAATGAGCAGTTCTTC
.,TRBD1,TRBV11-2,TRBJ2-7,CASSFSHRGYEQYF,TGTGCCAGCAGCTTTAGTCACAGGGGTTACGAGCAGTACTTC
.,.,TRBV11-2,TRBJ2-1,CASSNSGSNEQFF,TGTGCCAGCAGCAATAGCGGAAGCAATGAGCAGTTCTTC
few,TRBD1,TRBV28,TRBJ2-7,CASSSGQHYEQYF,TGTGCCAGCAGTTCGGGACAGCACTACGAGCAGTACTTC
few,.,TRBV10-3,TRBJ1-2,CAISKTESNYGYTF,TGTGCCATCTCGAAAACCGAGAGCAACTATGGCTACACCTTC
once,.,TRBV28,TRBJ2-1,CASSSPYNEQFF,TGTGCCAGCAGTTCCCCCTACAATGAGCAGTTCTTC
few,TRBD1,TRBV4-2,TRBJ1-2,CASSQSGQSFYGYTF,TGTGCCAGCAGCCAATCGGGACAGAGTTTCTATGGCTACACCTTC
.,.,TRBV10-3,TRBJ2-7,CAISETQAYEQYF,TGTGCCATCAGTGAGACGCAGGCTTACGAGCAGTACTTC
.,.,TRBV15,TRBJ2-7,CATSRDLGMREQYF,TGTGCCACCAGCAGAGATCTCGGCATGAGGGAGCAGTACTTC
.,.,TRBV5-1,TRBJ2-1,CASRFISGSGNEQFF,TGCGCCAGCAGATTCATTAGCGGTTCGGGCAATGAGCAGTTCTTC
.,.,TRBV6-6,TRBJ2-1,CASSFDTGNEQFF,TGTGCCAGCAGTTTTGATACAGGGAATGAGCAGTTCTTC
.,.,TRBV7-8,TRBJ2-2,CASNSPGTQNTGELFF,TGTGCCAGCAACTCCCCCGGGACTCAAAACACCGGGGAGCTGTTTTTT
few,.,TRBV18,TRBJ1-3,CASARFGVGGNTIYF,TGTGCCAGCGCCCGATTCGGCGTTGGCGGAAACACCATATATTTT
.,TRBD1,TRBV5-1,TRBJ2-2,CASRRTGGIPGELFF,TGCGCCAGCAGACGGACAGGGGGAATCCCCGGGGAGCTGTTTTTT
few,.,TRBV4-3,TRBJ2-2,CASSQEVYANTGELFF,TGCGCCAGCAGCCAAGAAGTTTATGCGAACACCGGGGAGCTGTTTTTT
few,TRBD1,TRBV28,TRBJ1-2,CASSRTGPFYGYTF,TGTGCCAGCAGTCGGACAGGGCCTTTTTATGGCTACACCTTC
once,.,TRBV14,TRBJ1-2,CASSQAAGIGGYTF,TGTGCCAGCAGCCAAGCCGCGGGGATCGGCGGCTACACCTTC
few,.,TRBV19,TRBJ1-1,CASTGSTEAFF,TGTGCCAGTACTGGGAGCACTGAAGCTTTCTTT
.,.,TRBV4-3,TRBJ2-5,CASSQSMVRETQYF,TGCGCCAGCAGCCAATCCATGGTGCGCGAGACCCAGTACTTC
.,.,TRBV4-2,TRBJ2-1,CASSQDRTRGGNEQFF,TGTGCCAGCAGCCAAGACCGGACGCGGGGCGGGAATGAGCAGTTCTTC
few,.,TRBV11-2,TRBJ2-7,CASSKQGFEQYF,TGTGCCAGCAGCAAACAGGGCTTCGAGCAGTACTTC
few,.,TRBV27,TRBJ2-7,CASGRAGGYEQYF,TGTGCCAGCGGCAGGGCCGGCGGCTACGAGCAGTACTTC
few,.,TRBV5-1,TRBJ2-2,CASSFPQFANTGELFF,TGCGCCAGCAGCTTTCCACAATTCGCGAACACCGGGGAGCTGTTTTTT
few,.,TRBV6-4,TRBJ2-1,CASSKTQAGYNEQFF,TGTGCCAGCAGTAAGACCCAGGCAGGATACAATGAGCAGTTCTTC
few,.,TRBV7-8,TRBJ1-3,CASSLGSSGNTIYF,TGTGCCAGCAGCTTAGGTAGCTCTGGAAACACCATATATTTT
.,TRBD2,TRBV18,TRBJ2-5,CASSQGLAEETQYF,TGTGCCAGCTCACAGGGACTAGCGGAAGAGACCCAGTACTTC
few,.,TRBV7-2,TRBJ2-5,CASSLWAWEETQYF,TGTGCCAGCAGCTTATGGGCGTGGGAAGAGACCCAGTACTTC
.,.,TRBV5-1,TRBJ2-7,CASSSLAGSYEQYF,TGCGCCAGCTCCAGCCTGGCTGGCTCCTACGAGCAGTACTTC
.,.,TRBV20-1,TRBJ2-1,CSAAGYNEQFF,TGCAGTGCTGCAGGCTACAATGAGCAGTTCTTC
few,.,TRBV25-1,TRBJ2-1,CASSEVSEYNEQFF,TGTGCCAGCAGTGAGGTCTCGGAGTACAATGAGCAGTTCTTC
.,.,TRBV5-6,TRBJ2-4,CASSLVEGNIQYF,TGTGCCAGCAGCTTGGTCGAGGGAAACATTCAGTACTTC
.,.,TRBV2,TRBJ2-7,CASKGDPYEQYF,TGTGCCAGCAAGGGGGATCCCTACGAGCAGTACTTC
.,.,TRBV15,TRBJ2-5,CATSRGPFSSETQYF,TGTGCCACCAGCAGAGGACCCTTCTCCTCGGAGACCCAGTACTTC
.,.,TRBV7-3,TRBJ1-4,CASSPMAGEKLFF,TGTGCCAGCAGCCCCATGGCAGGGGAAAAACTGTTTTTT
.,.,TRBV7-2,TRBJ2-1,CASSFLYNEQFF,TGTGCCAGCAGCTTCTTATACAATGAGCAGTTCTTC
few,.,TRBV2,TRBJ2-1,CASSEALWFQFF,TGTGCCAGCAGTGAAGCGCTTTGGTTCCAGTTCTTC
few,TRBD1,TRBV7-2,TRBJ2-7,CASSLVGRGLSYEQYF,TGTGCCAGCAGCTTAGTGGGCAGGGGGCTCTCCTACGAGCAGTACTTC